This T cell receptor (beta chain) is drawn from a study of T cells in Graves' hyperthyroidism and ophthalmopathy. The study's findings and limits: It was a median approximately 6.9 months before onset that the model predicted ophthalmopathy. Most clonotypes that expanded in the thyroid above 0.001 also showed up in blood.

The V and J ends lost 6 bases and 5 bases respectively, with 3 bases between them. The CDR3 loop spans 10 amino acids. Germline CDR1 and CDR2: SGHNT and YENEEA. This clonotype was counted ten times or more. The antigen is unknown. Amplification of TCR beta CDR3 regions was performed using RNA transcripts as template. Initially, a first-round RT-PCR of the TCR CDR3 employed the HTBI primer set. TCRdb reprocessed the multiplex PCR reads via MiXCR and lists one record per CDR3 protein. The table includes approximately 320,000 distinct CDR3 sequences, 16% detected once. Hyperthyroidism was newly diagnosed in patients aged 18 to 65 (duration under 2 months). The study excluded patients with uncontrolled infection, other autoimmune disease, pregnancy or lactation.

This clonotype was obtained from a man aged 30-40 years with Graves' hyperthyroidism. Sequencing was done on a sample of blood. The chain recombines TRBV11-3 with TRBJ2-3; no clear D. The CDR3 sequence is CASRGDTQYF. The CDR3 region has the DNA TGTGCCAGCAGGGGAGATACGCAGTATTTT.